These T cell receptor beta chains were read from a single sample in a study of shared clonotypes between healthy human individuals. The method was immunoSEQ multiplex PCR; TCRdb's version includes in-frame clones alone and lacks a portion of them. This sample yields about 710,000 clones, of which approximately 73% are seen a single time; around 1.8% belongs to the top ten. The sample taken for sequencing was memory CD4+ T cells sorted from blood. The receptors derive from a woman aged 30 to 39 in good health. Both conserved end residues are part of each CDR3. The D gene is left open where the match is weak. Clone sizes are given selectively: once, few, many, or a class where the clone is expanded.

V: TRBV18
size: NA
D: NA
J: TRBJ2-7
DNA: TGTGCCAGCTCACCACCGGCCGCTGCCTACGAGCAGTACTTC
CDR3: CASSPPAAAYEQYF

V: TRBV19
size: NA
D: NA
J: TRBJ2-2
DNA: TGTGCCAGTAGTACACAGGGAGGGTCCACCGGGGAGCTGTTTTTT
CDR3: CASSTQGGSTGELFF

V: TRBV7-9
size: many
D: TRBD2
J: TRBJ2-1
DNA: TGTGCCAGCAGCTCTACACTAGCGGGATACAATGAGCAGTTCTTC
CDR3: CASSSTLAGYNEQFF

V: TRBV11-2
size: NA
D: NA
J: TRBJ2-7
DNA: TGTGCCAGCAGCTTGAGGAGAGGGGACGAGCAGTACTTC
CDR3: CASSLRRGDEQYF

V: TRBV11-3
size: many
D: NA
J: TRBJ1-1
DNA: TGTGCCAGCAGCTTCCCACAGGAGGATGAAGCTTTCTTT
CDR3: CASSFPQEDEAFF

V: TRBV27
size: NA
D: TRBD2
J: TRBJ2-1
DNA: TGTGCCAGCAGACCTCTAGCGGGATCCCACAATGAGCAGTTCTTC
CDR3: CASRPLAGSHNEQFF

V: TRBV2
size: once
D: NA
J: TRBJ2-1
DNA: TGTGCCAGCAGTCAACTACGAGAGATGACCTACAATGAGCAGTTCTTC
CDR3: CASSQLREMTYNEQFF

V: TRBV4-1
size: NA
D: NA
J: TRBJ2-3
DNA: TGCGCCAGCGGGGGGACAGACACAGATACGCAGTATTTT
CDR3: CASGGTDTDTQYF

V: TRBV28
size: NA
D: NA
J: TRBJ1-5
DNA: TGTGCCAGCAGCTCAAAGGGCTCAGGCTACTATCGGCCCCAGCATTTT
CDR3: CASSSKGSGYYRPQHF

V: TRBV2
size: NA
D: NA
J: TRBJ2-7
DNA: TGTGCCAGCAGCCCCAGGACATCGGGACTTACCTACGAGCAGTACTTC
CDR3: CASSPRTSGLTYEQYF

V: TRBV29-1
size: NA
D: NA
J: TRBJ1-4
DNA: TGCAGCGTCAATCACAGGGAGGGTGAAAAACTGTTTTTT
CDR3: CSVNHREGEKLFF

V: TRBV2
size: NA
D: NA
J: TRBJ2-2
DNA: TGTGCCAGCAGTCGGCAGGGGACCGGGGAGCTGTTTTTT
CDR3: CASSRQGTGELFF

V: TRBV29-1
size: NA
D: NA
J: TRBJ2-7
DNA: TGCAGCGTTGTAGCAAATCCGAGGGACGAGCAGTACTTC
CDR3: CSVVANPRDEQYF

V: TRBV6-1
size: NA
D: NA
J: TRBJ1-3
DNA: TGTGCCAGCAGTGAACGTTTCCCTGGAAACACCATATATTTT
CDR3: CASSERFPGNTIYF

V: TRBV11-2
size: NA
D: TRBD2
J: TRBJ2-2
DNA: TGTGCCAGCAGCTTAGGTAGCGGGGTGAACACCGGGGAGCTGTTTTTT
CDR3: CASSLGSGVNTGELFF

V: TRBV14
size: NA
D: NA
J: TRBJ1-4
DNA: TGTGCCAGCAGCCAAGATCGAGGGCCATCCCCTCGGTTAGACGCGGAAAAACTGTTTTTT
CDR3: CASSQDRGPSPRLDAEKLFF

V: TRBV6-4
size: NA
D: TRBD2
J: TRBJ2-7
DNA: TGTGCCAGCAGTGACTCTCTCAGGGTAGCGGGACATCTCGAGCAGTACTTC
CDR3: CASSDSLRVAGHLEQYF

V: TRBV5-1
size: NA
D: TRBD1
J: TRBJ1-4
DNA: TGCGCCAGCAGCCCACAGGGGGCATGGGAAAAACTGTTTTTT
CDR3: CASSPQGAWEKLFF

V: TRBV7-9
size: once
D: TRBD2
J: TRBJ2-5
DNA: TGTGCCAGCACCTCCCTGACTAGCGGGTTCCAAGAGACCCAGTACTTC
CDR3: CASTSLTSGFQETQYF

V: TRBV28
size: NA
D: NA
J: TRBJ1-1
DNA: TGTGCCAGCAGTTTTGGAGGGATCGCGAACACTGAAGCTTTCTTT
CDR3: CASSFGGIANTEAFF

V: TRBV14
size: many
D: NA
J: TRBJ1-1
DNA: TGTGCCAGCAGCCAAGGACCGCTCGAAGCTTTCTTT
CDR3: CASSQGPLEAFF

V: TRBV1
size: few
D: NA
J: TRBJ2-6
DNA: TGCACCAGCAGCCAAGGTCTTGGGGCCAACGTCCTGACTTTC
CDR3: CTSSQGLGANVLTF

V: TRBV7-2
size: few
D: NA
J: TRBJ2-7
DNA: TGTGCCAGCAGCTCCTATAGCTACGAGCAGTACTTC
CDR3: CASSSYSYEQYF

V: TRBV5-1
size: NA
D: TRBD2
J: TRBJ2-3
DNA: TGCGCCAGCAGCTTATGGGGCCTTAGCGGGAGGGCAGATACGCAGTATTTT
CDR3: CASSLWGLSGRADTQYF

V: TRBV28
size: NA
D: TRBD1
J: TRBJ1-2
DNA: TGTGCCAGCAGCGGGACAGGGCCGGATCGGGGCTACACCTTC
CDR3: CASSGTGPDRGYTF

V: TRBV23-1
size: NA
D: NA
J: TRBJ2-7
DNA: TGCGCCAGCAGTCCGAACACCACCAGGGGGGGGGACGAGCAGTACTTC
CDR3: CASSPNTTRGGDEQYF

V: TRBV5-1
size: NA
D: NA
J: TRBJ1-3
DNA: TGCGCCAGCAGCTTGGACAGCGAAATCTCTGGAAACACCATATATTTT
CDR3: CASSLDSEISGNTIYF

V: TRBV5-1
size: NA
D: NA
J: TRBJ2-1
DNA: TGCGCCAGCAGCGTTTCTAGCGTTTACAATGAGCAGTTCTTC
CDR3: CASSVSSVYNEQFF

V: TRBV7-5
size: NA
D: NA
J: TRBJ2-3
DNA: TGTGTCAGAAGCTTAGACAAAGGAGGGTCATCAGATACGCAGTATTTT
CDR3: CVRSLDKGGSSDTQYF

V: TRBV14
size: NA
D: TRBD1
J: TRBJ1-4
DNA: TGTGCCAGCAGCCAACTGACAGGGGATGAAAAACTGTTTTTT
CDR3: CASSQLTGDEKLFF

V: TRBV7-6
size: few
D: NA
J: TRBJ1-1
DNA: TGTGCCAGCAGCTTAGCCGGGAACACTGAAGCTTTCTTT
CDR3: CASSLAGNTEAFF